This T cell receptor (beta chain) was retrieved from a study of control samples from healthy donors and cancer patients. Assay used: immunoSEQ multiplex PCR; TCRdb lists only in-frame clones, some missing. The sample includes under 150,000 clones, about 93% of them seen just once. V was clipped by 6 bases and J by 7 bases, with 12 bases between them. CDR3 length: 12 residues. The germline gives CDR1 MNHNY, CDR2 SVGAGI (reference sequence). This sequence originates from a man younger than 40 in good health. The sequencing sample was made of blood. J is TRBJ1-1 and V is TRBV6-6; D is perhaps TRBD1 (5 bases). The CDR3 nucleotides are TGTGCCAGCAGCCCCGGGACGGTTGAAGCTTTCTTT. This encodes CASSPGTVEAFF.